The 9 T cell receptor beta chains listed next were all sequenced from one sample in a study of T cells after yellow fever vaccination. TCRdb redid the calling of the 5' RACE reads with MiXCR, one entry per CDR3 protein. The table has about 26,000 distinct CDR3 sequences, 4.5% seen once. The sample in question was PBMCs, either bulk or a sorted T-cell subset (CD4+, CD8+, memory, or dextramer-sorted; not recorded which), obtained on the day of the yellow fever booster vaccination. Receptors originate from a man aged 18 to 35 who received the YFV17D yellow fever vaccine.

In this sample, this clonotype turned up many times. The J gene is TRBJ2-3, the V gene TRBV7-2; D may be TRBD2 (5 bases). CDR1 SGHTA and CDR2 FQGNSA come from the germline V gene. The CDR3 runs to 13 residues. Trimming left V 6 bases short and J 9 bases short, with 16 bases between. The CDR3 region is CASRTARGGTQYF. As DNA, the CDR3 is TGTGCCAGCAGGACGGCCCGTGGAGGCACGCAGTATTTT.

This clonotype was seen ten or more times. The chain carries TRBV18 and TRBJ1-3; D remains ambiguous. Per germline, CDR1 KGHSH and CDR2 LQKENI. V shed 6 bases and J shed 6 bases, with 12 bases lying between them. The CDR3 has 13 amino acids. In nucleotides, the CDR3 is TGTGCCAGCTCCTCGGAGCGGGAAAACACCATATATTTT. It codes for CASSSERENTIYF.

The chain carries TRBV4-2 and TRBJ1-2, with 9 bases that match TRBD1. There are 15 residues in the CDR3. Unmatched junction bases numbered 2, after V lost 0 bases and J lost 3 bases. Germline CDR1 reads LGHNA; CDR2 reads YNFKEQ. The CDR3 is CASSQDRDRDYGYTF. In DNA form, the CDR3 reads TGTGCCAGCAGCCAAGACCGGGACAGGGACTATGGCTACACCTTC.

The sample holds many counts of this clonotype. This chain joins TRBV21-1 and TRBJ1-2; the table's D call, TRBD1, was not checked against the DNA. TRBV21-1 is a pseudogene segment. The CDR3 extends over 13 amino acids. The CDR3 loop is CASPPGGTGGYTF. The DNA for the CDR3 is TGTGCCAGCCCGCCCGGCGGGACGGGTGGCTACACCTTC.

This clonotype was picked up a small number of times. This chain connects TRBV18 to TRBJ2-7; possible D gene TRBD1, 5 bases. The V end lost 5 bases, the J end lost 3 bases, and 11 bases lay between the germline ends. The CDR3 is made up of 13 amino acids. Germline V gene data show CDR1 as KGHSH and CDR2 as LQKENI. CDR3 in amino acids: CASSAGSIYEQYF. CDR3 nucleotide sequence: TGTGCCAGCTCAGCAGGGTCGATCTACGAGCAGTACTTC.

This clonotype was seen many times. The genes are TRBV20-1 and TRBJ1-2, with D unresolved. The CDR3 is 8 residues long. The V gene's germline CDR1 is DFQATT and CDR2 SNEGSKA (reference sequence). Trimming stripped 7 bases from V and 7 bases from J, with 4 bases between. CDR3 nucleotide sequence: TGCAGTGTGGGTGGCTACACCTTC. This translates into CSVGGYTF.

The CDR3 nucleotides are TGTGCCAGCAGCCAGTTGGCCCTAGATACGCAGTATTTT. Translation gives CASSQLALDTQYF. This chain joins TRBV14 and TRBJ2-3; no clear D. The germline V gene encodes CDR1 SGHDN and CDR2 FVKESK. The germline V and J ends were trimmed by 3 bases and 5 bases, with 9 bases remaining between them. CDR3 length equals 13 residues.

V usage is TRBV10-3 and J usage is TRBJ2-5; D call uncertain. The CDR3 has 12 residues. In germline, CDR1 is ENHRY, CDR2 SYGVKD. V gave up 6 bases and J gave up 7 bases, with 12 bases separating them. For the CDR3, the DNA is TGTGCCATCAGCGGAGTGGATGGGACCCAGTACTTC. This translates into CAISGVDGTQYF.

This clonotype showed up many times. The CDR3 sequence is CSAKPGWGNQPQHF. In DNA, the CDR3 is TGCAGTGCTAAACCGGGCTGGGGGAATCAGCCCCAGCATTTT. J is TRBJ1-5 and V is TRBV20-1; maybe TRBD1 (5 bases). V was clipped by 4 bases and J by 4 bases, with 14 bases between them. CDR3 length: 14 residues. Germline CDR1 and CDR2: DFQATT and SNEGSKA (reference sequence).